These T cell receptor beta chains were read from a single sample in a study of cytomegalovirus exposure and HLA in healthy donors. Sequencing used immunoSEQ multiplex PCR; TCRdb keeps in-frame clones, though not all of them. The listing records around 150,000 clones. Input material: PBMCs. The receptor set was obtained from a man aged 30 to 45 in good health and CMV-seronegative. Each CDR3 is given with its conserved first and last residue. The order of the fields is D gene, V gene, J gene, CDR3 protein, CDR3 DNA. A D gene is named only where the DNA matches it firmly.

D gene: TRBD1; V gene: TRBV19; J gene: TRBJ1-1; CDR3 protein: CASKGTGLTAFF; CDR3 DNA: TGTGCCAGTAAGGGGACAGGGCTTACGGCTTTCTTT
D gene: .; V gene: TRBV12-2; J gene: TRBJ2-1; CDR3 protein: CASRLGTGPSYNEQFF; CDR3 DNA: TGTGCAAGTCGCTTAGGGACAGGGCCCTCCTACAATGAGCAGTTCTTC
D gene: .; V gene: TRBV27; J gene: TRBJ1-1; CDR3 protein: CASSLIGAEAFF; CDR3 DNA: TGTGCCAGCAGTTTAATAGGGGCTGAAGCTTTCTTT
D gene: TRBD2; V gene: TRBV28; J gene: TRBJ2-1; CDR3 protein: CASSPLLAGGGEQFF; CDR3 DNA: TGTGCCAGCAGCCCTCTCCTAGCGGGGGGGGGTGAGCAGTTCTTC
D gene: TRBD1; V gene: TRBV5-1; J gene: TRBJ2-7; CDR3 protein: CASSLTGGASGNEQYF; CDR3 DNA: TGCGCCAGCAGCTTGACAGGGGGCGCGAGTGGGAACGAGCAGTACTTC
D gene: .; V gene: TRBV6-6; J gene: TRBJ2-6; CDR3 protein: CASSYDSLPANVLTF; CDR3 DNA: TGTGCCAGCAGTTACGACAGCCTCCCAGCCAACGTCCTGACTTTC
D gene: .; V gene: TRBV10-3; J gene: TRBJ2-7; CDR3 protein: CAIKTQISYEQYF; CDR3 DNA: TGTGCCATCAAAACACAAATATCCTACGAGCAGTACTTC
D gene: TRBD1; V gene: TRBV5-4; J gene: TRBJ2-2; CDR3 protein: CASSWWDRGAGELFF; CDR3 DNA: TGTGCCAGCAGCTGGTGGGACAGGGGGGCCGGGGAGCTGTTTTTT
D gene: .; V gene: TRBV9; J gene: TRBJ2-1; CDR3 protein: CASSVGSFGQFF; CDR3 DNA: TGTGCCAGCAGCGTAGGGTCTTTCGGGCAGTTCTTC
D gene: .; V gene: TRBV6-5; J gene: TRBJ1-5; CDR3 protein: CASSARQFSNQPQHF; CDR3 DNA: TGTGCCAGCAGTGCCCGACAGTTTAGCAATCAGCCCCAGCATTTT
D gene: TRBD2; V gene: TRBV27; J gene: TRBJ2-3; CDR3 protein: CASSLRLAGVSDTQYF; CDR3 DNA: TGTGCCAGCAGTTTAAGGCTAGCGGGAGTGTCGGATACGCAGTATTTT
D gene: .; V gene: TRBV5-1; J gene: TRBJ1-2; CDR3 protein: CASSPDSHSNYGYTF; CDR3 DNA: TGCGCCAGCAGCCCTGACAGCCATTCTAACTATGGCTACACCTTC
D gene: .; V gene: TRBV18; J gene: TRBJ2-1; CDR3 protein: CASSPYQGKGNEQFF; CDR3 DNA: TGTGCCAGCTCACCATACCAGGGGAAAGGCAATGAGCAGTTCTTC